These T cell receptor beta chains were read from a single sample in a study of shared clonotypes between healthy human individuals. The assay was immunoSEQ multiplex PCR, and TCRdb's table has in-frame clones only and misses some. Among approximately 600,000 clones listed, roughly 96% were seen once. The sequencing sample was made of naive CD8+ T cells sorted from blood. Receptors originate from a woman aged 25-40 years in good health. Each CDR3 is given with its conserved first and last residue. D genes are given only for firm matches.

D: NA
V: TRBV9
J: TRBJ2-5
CDR3: CASSVESQEQETQYF
DNA: TGTGCCAGCAGCGTAGAGTCCCAGGAGCAAGAGACCCAGTACTTC

D: TRBD2
V: TRBV27
J: TRBJ2-7
CDR3: CASRQAGTPYEQYF
DNA: TGTGCCAGCAGGCAAGCGGGGACCCCCTACGAGCAGTACTTC

D: NA
V: TRBV19
J: TRBJ1-2
CDR3: CASSIILAVVTGYTF
DNA: TGTGCCAGTAGTATTATTTTGGCGGTGGTGACTGGCTACACCTTC

D: NA
V: TRBV13
J: TRBJ2-5
CDR3: CASSLLYQETQYF
DNA: TGTGCCAGCAGCTTGTTGTACCAAGAGACCCAGTACTTC

D: NA
V: TRBV30
J: TRBJ1-1
CDR3: CAWSVLSGTEAFF
DNA: TGTGCCTGGAGTGTCCTGAGTGGGACTGAAGCTTTCTTT

D: TRBD1
V: TRBV2
J: TRBJ1-1
CDR3: CASNHPGTGVTEAFF
DNA: TGTGCCAGCAACCACCCCGGGACAGGGGTCACTGAAGCTTTCTTT

D: NA
V: TRBV6-5
J: TRBJ1-5
CDR3: CASSEGPGLNQPQHF
DNA: TGTGCCAGCAGCGAGGGGCCGGGGCTCAATCAGCCCCAGCATTTT

D: NA
V: TRBV5-4
J: TRBJ2-7
CDR3: CASSFGTGVYEQYF
DNA: TGTGCCAGCAGTTTCGGGACGGGAGTTTACGAGCAGTACTTC

D: NA
V: TRBV27
J: TRBJ1-2
CDR3: CASSLAAGSLYGYTF
DNA: TGTGCCAGCAGTTTAGCGGCAGGGAGCCTCTATGGCTACACCTTC

D: TRBD1
V: TRBV19
J: TRBJ1-5
CDR3: CARTGGGQPQHF
DNA: TGTGCCAGAACAGGGGGAGGACAGCCCCAGCATTTT

D: TRBD2
V: TRBV27
J: TRBJ2-1
CDR3: CASSLPGLAGGEQFF
DNA: TGTGCCAGCAGTTTACCGGGACTAGCGGGAGGTGAGCAGTTCTTC

D: NA
V: TRBV6-5
J: TRBJ1-3
CDR3: CASSYRLPGNTIYF
DNA: TGTGCCAGCAGTTACAGGCTACCTGGAAACACCATATATTTT

D: NA
V: TRBV9
J: TRBJ2-5
CDR3: CASSVGGAEIQYF
DNA: TGTGCCAGCAGCGTAGGAGGAGCCGAGATCCAGTACTTC

D: NA
V: TRBV11-2
J: TRBJ2-7
CDR3: CASSFSQGHEQYF
DNA: TGTGCCAGCAGCTTTAGTCAGGGACACGAGCAGTACTTC

D: NA
V: TRBV6-5
J: TRBJ2-2
CDR3: CASSPPNTGELFF
DNA: TGTGCCAGCAGTCCGCCGAACACCGGGGAGCTGTTTTTT

D: TRBD1
V: TRBV27
J: TRBJ1-5
CDR3: CASRPGQSNQPQHF
DNA: TGTGCCAGCAGGCCGGGACAGAGCAATCAGCCCCAGCATTTT

D: TRBD2
V: TRBV18
J: TRBJ2-3
CDR3: CASSRSGIGTDTQYF
DNA: TGTGCCAGCTCACGGAGCGGGATCGGGACAGATACGCAGTATTTT